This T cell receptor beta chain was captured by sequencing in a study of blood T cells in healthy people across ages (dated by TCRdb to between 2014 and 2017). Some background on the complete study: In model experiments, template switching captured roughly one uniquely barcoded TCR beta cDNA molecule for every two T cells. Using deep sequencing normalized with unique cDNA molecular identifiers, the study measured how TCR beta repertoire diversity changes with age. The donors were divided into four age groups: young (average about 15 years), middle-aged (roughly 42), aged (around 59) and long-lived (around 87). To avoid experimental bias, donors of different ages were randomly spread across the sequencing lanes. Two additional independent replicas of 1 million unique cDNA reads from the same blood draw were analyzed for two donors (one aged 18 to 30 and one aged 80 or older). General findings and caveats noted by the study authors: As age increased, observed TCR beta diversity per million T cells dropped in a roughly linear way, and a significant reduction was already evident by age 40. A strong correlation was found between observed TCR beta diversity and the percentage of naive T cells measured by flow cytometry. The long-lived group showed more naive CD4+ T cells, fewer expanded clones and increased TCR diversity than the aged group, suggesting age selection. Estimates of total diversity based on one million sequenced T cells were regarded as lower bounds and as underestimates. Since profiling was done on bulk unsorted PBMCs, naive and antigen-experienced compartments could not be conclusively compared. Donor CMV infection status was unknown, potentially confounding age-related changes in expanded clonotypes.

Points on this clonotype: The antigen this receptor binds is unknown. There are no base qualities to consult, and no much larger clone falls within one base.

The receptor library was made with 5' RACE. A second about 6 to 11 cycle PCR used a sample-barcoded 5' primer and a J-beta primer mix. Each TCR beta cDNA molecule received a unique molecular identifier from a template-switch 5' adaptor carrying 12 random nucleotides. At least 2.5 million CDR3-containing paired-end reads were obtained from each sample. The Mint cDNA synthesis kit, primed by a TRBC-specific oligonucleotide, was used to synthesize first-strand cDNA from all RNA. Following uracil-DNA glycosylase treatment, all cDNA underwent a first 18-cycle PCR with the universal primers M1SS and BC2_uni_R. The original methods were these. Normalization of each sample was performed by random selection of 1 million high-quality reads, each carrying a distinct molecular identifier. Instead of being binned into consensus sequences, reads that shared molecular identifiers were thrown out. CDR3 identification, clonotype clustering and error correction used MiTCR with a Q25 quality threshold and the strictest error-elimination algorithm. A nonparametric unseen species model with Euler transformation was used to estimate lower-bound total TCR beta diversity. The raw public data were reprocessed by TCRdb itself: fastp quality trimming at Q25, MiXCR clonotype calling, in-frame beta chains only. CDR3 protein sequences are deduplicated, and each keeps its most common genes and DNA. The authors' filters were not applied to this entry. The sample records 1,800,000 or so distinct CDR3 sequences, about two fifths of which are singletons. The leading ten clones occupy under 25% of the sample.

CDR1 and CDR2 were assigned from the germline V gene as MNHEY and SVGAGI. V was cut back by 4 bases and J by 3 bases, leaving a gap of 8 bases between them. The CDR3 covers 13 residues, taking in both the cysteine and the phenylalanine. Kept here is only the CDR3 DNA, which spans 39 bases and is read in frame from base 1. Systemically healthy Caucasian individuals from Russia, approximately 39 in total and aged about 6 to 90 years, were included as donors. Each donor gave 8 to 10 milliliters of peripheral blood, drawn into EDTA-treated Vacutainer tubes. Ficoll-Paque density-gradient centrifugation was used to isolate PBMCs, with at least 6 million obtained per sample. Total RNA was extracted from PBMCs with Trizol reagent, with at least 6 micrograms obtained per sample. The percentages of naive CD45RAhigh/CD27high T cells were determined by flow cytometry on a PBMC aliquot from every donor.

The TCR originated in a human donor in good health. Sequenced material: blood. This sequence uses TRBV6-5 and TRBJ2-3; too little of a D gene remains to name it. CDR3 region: CASSFDLTDTQYF. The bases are TGTGCCAGCAGTTTCGACTTAACAGATACGCAGTATTTT.